One and the same sample provided the 2 T cell receptor beta chains below, sequenced in a study of metastatic and nonmetastatic thyroid tumors. Thyroid surgery was preceded by no treatment in any patient. Using MiXCR, TCRdb reanalyzed the PCR reads. The sample shows under 45,000 clones, around 17% of them seen only once. Sequencing was carried out using tumor tissue. All receptors come from a female donor with papillary thyroid cancer or a benign thyroid nodule (not recorded which). Some clones in this sample may be carry-over from other donors' samples.

In this sample, this clone turned up many times. The chain combines TRBV24-1 with TRBJ2-7, with TRBD1 matching 11 bases. The CDR3 covers 14 residues. Germline-derived CDR1 and CDR2 are KGHDR and SFDVKD. V was pared by 9 bases and J by 3 bases, with 6 bases of the junction left unmatched. CDR3 loop: CATAGTGGNYEQYF. The DNA for the CDR3 is TGTGCCACCGCCGGGACAGGGGGTAACTACGAGCAGTACTTC.

This clone was observed many times. The chain uses TRBV3-1 and TRBJ2-7; D uncertain. Trimming removed 0 bases at V and 1 base at J, with 13 bases between. The CDR3 consists of 16 residues. Germline V gene data show CDR1 as LGHDT and CDR2 as YNNKEL (reference sequence). The CDR3 here is CASSQEYGIGSYEQYF. The CDR3 DNA reads as TGTGCCAGCAGCCAAGAGTATGGTATCGGGTCCTACGAGCAGTACTTC.